Detailed here is one T cell receptor beta chain. The antigen is undetermined. Naive CD45RA+ and memory CD45RA-negative subsets were split from CD4+ cells. Here immunoSEQ multiplex PCR was the method, and the copy in TCRdb shows in-frame clones only, minus some. The sample has 2 million to 3 million clones; 93% are singletons. The CDR3 has 15 amino acids. CDR1 is MRHNA and CDR2 is SNTAGT in the germline V gene. V gave up 6 bases and J gave up 0 bases, with 14 bases separating them. This sample was taken from a study of shared clonotypes between healthy human individuals. Looking at the study overall: Sampling drew on donors who were a couple of women and three men aged 18 to 49. Findings of the study overall: Larger estimated richness was generally recorded for naive subsets relative to memory subsets.

This TCR came from a man in his late teens or twenties in good health. Some clones in this sample may be carry-over from other donors' samples. The V call is TRBV6-4, the J call TRBJ1-2; no clear D gene. The specimen was naive CD4+ T cells from PBMCs. Indicated subset: CD45RA+ positively selected. CDR3 DNA sequence: TGTGCCAGCAGCCCTAACGGACTGACTAACTATGGCTACACCTTC. Protein sequence: CASSPNGLTNYGYTF.